This T cell receptor (beta chain) was sequenced during a study of T cell changes during pregnancy in multiple sclerosis. On this clone itself: At the DNA level, this CDR3 is encoded by other sequences in the same sample as well.

CDR1 and CDR2 from the germline V gene are SGHRS and YFSETQ. V shed 5 bases and J shed 5 bases, with 11 bases lying between them. CDR3 length: 13 amino acids. This table comes from immunoSEQ multiplex PCR, and its TCRdb copy is limited to in-frame clones, with some not included. The data hold approximately 130,000 clones, with approximately 93% observed a single time. The sample in question was peripheral blood, obtained before pregnancy. The V gene is TRBV5-1, the J gene TRBJ1-5; D may be TRBD1 (6 bases). This receptor was taken from a female donor with multiple sclerosis, enrolled in a pregnancy study. For the CDR3, the DNA is TGCGCCAGCAGTTTTGAGGGGGATCAGCCCCAGCATTTT. Amino acid sequence: CASSFEGDQPQHF.